This T cell receptor beta chain emerged from a study of shared clonotypes between healthy human individuals. Study as a whole: Each donor had three CD4 naive, three CD4 memory, two CD8 naive and one CD8 memory plate.

Clones were sequenced by immunoSEQ multiplex PCR, and TCRdb holds only the in-frame ones, with some missing. The table records 2 million to 3 million clones, over 85% of them present only once. About this clone itself: What it binds is not known.

The CDR3 contains 12 residues. The trim removed 7 bases at V and 8 bases at J, leaving 2 bases unmatched. Germline CDR1 MDHEN, CDR2 SYDVKM. Study findings and constraints: Naive subsets generally had larger estimated richness than memory subsets. Naive CD4 clonotypes were shared across a handful of donors at roughly 4.6%. Inspection by rarefaction showed sorted-subset sequencing to be incomplete despite large depth.

Input material: naive CD4+ T cells from PBMCs. Subset here: CD45RA+ positively selected. The V call is TRBV28, the J call TRBJ1-6; TRBD1 matches 7 bases. The clonotype was recovered from a man between 18 and 29 years old in good health. Some clones in this sample may be carry-over from other donors' samples. CDR3 nucleotide sequence: TGTGCCAGCACAGGGGGTTATTCACCCCTCCACTTT. This gives the protein CASTGGYSPLHF.